Listed below are T cell receptor beta chains from one sample, sequenced in a study of T-cell reconstitution after alpha-beta-depleted transplantation in children. TCRdb re-called the PCR reads through MiXCR, storing one row per CDR3 protein. The sample yields more than 450,000 distinct CDR3 sequences, 15% to 20% seen once. Sequencing was performed on PBMCs from the stem cell graft donor, taken from the stem cell graft. The origin of the receptors is a human donor who donated a stem cell graft to a child with acute lymphoblastic leukemia. CDR3s include the opening cysteine and the closing phenylalanine or tryptophan. The order of the fields is D gene, V gene, clone size, J gene, CDR3 DNA, CDR3 protein. D genes are given only for firm matches. Rows give clone size only sometimes, using once, few, many, or a class for an expanded clone.

>TRBD2|TRBV20-1|few|TRBJ2-7
TGCAGTGCGCCGGGACTAGCGGGAGTAGGATCCGTCTACGAGCAGTACTTC
CSAPGLAGVGSVYEQYF
>TRBD1|TRBV29-1|.|TRBJ1-3
TGCAGCGTTACAGGGGGCGAGTCTCTCTCTGGAAACACCATATATTTT
CSVTGGESLSGNTIYF
>.|TRBV7-8|.|TRBJ1-2
TGTGCCAGCAGCTTTGGGTCCGGCTCGTCGGGCTACACCTTC
CASSFGSGSSGYTF
>TRBD2|TRBV12-3/TRBV12-4|.|TRBJ2-5
TGTGCCAGCAGTTGGACTAGCGGGGAGACCCAGTACTTC
CASSWTSGETQYF
>.|TRBV5-1|.|TRBJ2-2
TGCGCCAGCAGCCGCTGGGACACTAACACCGGGGAGCTGTTTTTT
CASSRWDTNTGELFF
>.|TRBV18|few|TRBJ1-1
TGTGCCAGCTCACGTTCGACAGGGAACACTGAAGCTTTCTTT
CASSRSTGNTEAFF
>TRBD1|TRBV2|many|TRBJ1-6
TGTGCCAGCAGGAGACAGGGAACGAATTCACCCCTCCACTTT
CASRRQGTNSPLHF
>.|TRBV27|few|TRBJ2-2
TGTGCCAGCAGTCCGCATATCACCGGGGAGCTGTTTTTT
CASSPHITGELFF
>TRBD2|TRBV20-1|.|TRBJ2-1
TGCAGTGCTCCCGATGCCTTTCTAGCGGGAGGGCCCTACAATGAGCAGTTCTTC
CSAPDAFLAGGPYNEQFF
>.|TRBV20-1|few|TRBJ2-3
TGCAGTGCTACAAGGGACACAGATACGCAGTATTTT
CSATRDTDTQYF
>.|TRBV29-1|.|TRBJ1-1
TGCAGCGTTGAGGCGGGGAACACTGAAGCTTTCTTT
CSVEAGNTEAFF
>.|TRBV7-9|few|TRBJ2-1
TGTGCCAGCAGCCCGGGACTTCCCTTAAATGAGCAGTTCTTC
CASSPGLPLNEQFF
>.|TRBV5-1|few|TRBJ1-4
TGCGCCAGCAGAAAGTTCGAAGATAATGAAAAACTGTTTTTT
CASRKFEDNEKLFF
>.|TRBV5-1|many|TRBJ1-1
TGCGCCAGCAGCGGAACCGGCACGAACACTGAAGCTTTCTTT
CASSGTGTNTEAFF
>.|TRBV12-3/TRBV12-4|few|TRBJ2-5
TGTGCCAGCAGTTTATCATCTAGGAGGGAGGAGACCCAGTACTTC
CASSLSSRREETQYF
>.|TRBV20-1|many|TRBJ2-1
TGCAGTGCCAACCGCTACAATGAGCAGTTCTTC
CSANRYNEQFF
>.|TRBV30|.|TRBJ1-4
TGTGCCTGGAGTGTCAGACCTAATGAAAAACTGTTTTTT
CAWSVRPNEKLFF